This T cell receptor (beta chain) is drawn from a study of cytomegalovirus exposure and HLA in healthy donors. Study-wide results and limits: A few chains tied to CMV proved CMV antigen-specific in vitro. A further, later analysis showed that HLA-associated TCR beta chains (compared with equally common others) were more clonally expanded. Most of the CMV-associated TCR beta chains (in a later analysis) appeared to be HLA-restricted.

In regard to this clone: The antigen is unknown.

The CDR3 runs to 13 residues. CDR1 and CDR2 (germline): SGHNT, YYREEE (reference sequence). V lost 0 bases and J lost 8, with 11 bases in between. Healthy bone marrow donors supplied every sample. The study ran its PCR with 60 Vbeta and 13 Jbeta primers. Measured with immunoSEQ multiplex PCR; TCRdb has only the in-frame clones, and not every one. The table shows some 120,000 clones, with around 72% occurring only once. The specimen was PBMCs. V is TRBV5-4 and J is TRBJ1-2, with D unclear. The TCR was taken from a man in his thirties or forties in good health and CMV-seronegative. As DNA, the CDR3 is TGTGCCAGCAGCTTGGATTACGCGGGGGGCTACACCTTC. This encodes CASSLDYAGGYTF.